The following is a T cell receptor (beta chain) sequence with its context. This specimen comes from a study of CXCR3-negative and CXCR3-positive naive CD8 T cells. Via 5' RACE with UMI labels, TRB cDNA libraries were prepared. No DNA is given; TCRdb re-called the 5' RACE reads and lists each CDR3 protein once. The sample yields over 35,000 distinct CDR3 sequences, of which the top ten take up roughly 15%. There are 13 residues in the CDR3. Germline values: CDR1 SGHDT, CDR2 YYEEEE. The clonotype originates from a human donor in good health. Some clones in this sample may be carry-over from other donors' samples. Material: memory CD8+ T cells from blood. V usage is TRBV5-6 and J usage is TRBJ2-7. This CDR3 is CASSSVPTYEQYF. The full variable domain, its missing parts supplied by reference TRBV5-6 and TRBJ2-7, is DAGVTQSPTHLIKTRGQQVTLRCSPKSGHDTVSWYQQALGQGPQFIFQYYEEEERQRGNFPDRFSGHQFPNYSSELNVNALLLGDSALYLCASSSVPTYEQYFGPGTRLTVT.